A single sample is the source of the 7 T cell receptor beta chains below, sequenced in a study of T cells expressing NK-cell markers. One entry per CDR3 protein, without DNA, is what TCRdb gives after re-calling the 5' RACE reads. Recorded for this sample: 140,000 to 150,000 distinct CDR3 sequences. Sequences were obtained from blood T cells: a sorted CD56 or NKG2C T cell subset, CD4+ or CD8+ T cells, or bulk PBMC T cells (not recorded which). These receptors all stem from a man in his late teens or twenties in good health.

J is TRBJ2-7 and V is TRBV28; absent DNA, TCRdb's TRBD2 call cannot be checked. CDR1 and CDR2 (germline): MDHEN, SYDVKM. CDR3 size: 14 residues. This CDR3 is CASEAGLSSYEQYF.

This sequence joins TRBV4-3 and TRBJ2-5; TCRdb gives TRBD1 as the D gene, but with no DNA this cannot be confirmed. CDR3 length: 14 amino acids. In germline, CDR1 is LGHNA, CDR2 YSLEER. The CDR3 sequence: CASSQGRGEETQYF.

The chain links TRBV7-7 to TRBJ2-1; absent DNA, TCRdb's TRBD1 call cannot be checked. The germline V gene encodes CDR1 SSHAT and CDR2 FNYEAQ (reference sequence). The CDR3 is made up of 13 amino acids. The CDR3 sequence is CASSLPGGSEQFF.

The rearrangement links TRBV7-9 to TRBJ1-6; lacking DNA, the TRBD1 call made by TCRdb goes unchecked. This CDR3 spans 15 amino acids. Germline V gives CDR1 SEHNR, CDR2 FQNEAQ (reference sequence). CDR3 in amino acids: CASSKRARPRGPLHF.

The chain uses TRBV7-2 and TRBJ1-2. The CDR3 has 12 amino acids. In germline, CDR1 is SGHTA, CDR2 FQGNSA. The CDR3: CASSYSLAGFTF.

The chain carries TRBV29-1 and TRBJ1-1. CDR3 length: 11 residues. Germline V gives CDR1 SQVTM, CDR2 ANQGSEA. CDR3 protein: CSVTGLPGAFF.

The rearrangement links TRBV11-3 to TRBJ2-3; TCRdb's assignment of TRBD2 cannot be checked, as there is no DNA. Germline CDR1 SGHNT, CDR2 YENEEA. The CDR3 is made up of 14 amino acids. The CDR3 loop reads CASSTREGYDTQYF.